Following are 25 T cell receptor beta chains from one sample sequenced in a study of cytomegalovirus exposure and HLA in healthy donors. PCR amplification relied on 60 Vbeta primers (plus 13 Jbeta primers). Only in-frame clones appear in the TCRdb table, and some are missing; sequencing was by immunoSEQ multiplex PCR. The data show 210,000 or so clones, approximately 87% seen once. The sample comprised PBMCs. These receptors were collected from a man aged 25 to 45 in good health and CMV-seronegative.

The chain uses TRBV14 and TRBJ1-5; 10 nucleotides align to TRBD1. Germline V gene sequence: CDR1 SGHDN, CDR2 FVKESK. The CDR3 is 16 residues long. After removal of 4 bases from V and 4 bases from J, the junction contained 7 bases not matched to a gene. CDR3 residues: CASSPGTGVWNQPQHF. The CDR3 DNA reads as TGTGCCAGCAGCCCCGGGACAGGGGTATGGAATCAGCCCCAGCATTTT.

J is TRBJ2-2 and V is TRBV7-6; 9 nucleotides line up with TRBD1. After removal of 2 bases from V and 0 bases from J, the junction contained 1 base not matched to a gene. This CDR3 is 16 amino acids long. Germline CDR1 reads SGHVS; CDR2 reads FNYEAQ. Here the CDR3 DNA reads TGTGCCAGCAGCTTAACAGGGGGCGCGAACACCGGGGAGCTGTTTTTT. Amino acids: CASSLTGGANTGELFF.

This clone was seen just once. V gene TRBV15 combines with J gene TRBJ1-4; D is possibly TRBD1 (6 bases). Germline V gives CDR1 LNHNV, CDR2 YYDKDF (reference sequence). This CDR3 region has 16 residues. V shed 1 base and J shed 3 bases, with 12 bases lying between them. The CDR3 region has the DNA TGTGCCACCAGCAGAGCGGGGGGGGCGCCTAATGAAAAACTGTTTTTT. This encodes CATSRAGGAPNEKLFF.

The genes are TRBV20-1 and TRBJ2-7; possibly TRBD1 for D (5 bases). V was trimmed by 4 bases and J by 3 bases, leaving 7 bases between them. The germline V gene encodes CDR1 DFQATT and CDR2 SNEGSKA (reference sequence). The CDR3 extends over 11 amino acids. CDR3: CSATQGYEQYF. The CDR3 nucleotides read TGCAGTGCTACCCAGGGCTACGAGCAGTACTTC.

This chain connects TRBV19 to TRBJ2-1; 7 nucleotides match TRBD1. The CDR3 is 16 residues long. Per germline, CDR1 LNHDA and CDR2 SQIVND (reference sequence). J was trimmed by 0 bases and V by 4 bases; bases with no gene match: 6. The CDR3, as DNA: TGTGCCAGTAGTACCAGATCAGGGGGCTCCTACAATGAGCAGTTCTTC. Residues: CASSTRSGGSYNEQFF.

For this clone: A read error may produce the germline difference seen at one junction end. The genes are TRBV28 and TRBJ2-7, with D possibly TRBD1 on 6 matching bases. The V gene's germline CDR1 is MDHEN and CDR2 SYDVKM. CDR3 length equals 13 residues. The chain's CDR3 is CASSRVDRVEQYF. The CDR3 DNA reads as TGTGCTAGCAGTCGGGTGGACAGAGTCGAGCAGTACTTC.

The CDR3 DNA reads as TGCGCCAGCAGCCAGATGGACAGCTGGGGTACCGGGGAGCTGTTTTTT. Translation gives CASSQMDSWGTGELFF. The genes are TRBV5-1 and TRBJ2-2, with a possible D match to TRBD1 (6 bases). The CDR3 has 16 amino acids. Germline V gene sequence: CDR1 SGHRS, CDR2 YFSETQ. Trimming removed 4 bases from V and 5 bases from J, with 18 bases in between.

This sequence joins TRBV6-8 and TRBJ2-1, with TRBD2 as a possible D gene (5 bases). This CDR3 has 16 amino acids. Trimming removed 5 bases at V and 2 bases at J, with 16 bases between. The germline V gene encodes CDR1 MNHGY and CDR2 SAAAGT. Written as DNA, the CDR3 is TGTGCCAGCAGTCCGCCCGGCGGGCCGGCCTACAATGAGCAGTTCTTC. Amino acid sequence: CASSPPGGPAYNEQFF.

CDR3 coding DNA: TGTGCCAGCAATAAACAGGGCCCCAGCTACGAGCAGTACTTC. Amino acids: CASNKQGPSYEQYF. This chain joins TRBV28 and TRBJ2-7, with a possible D match to TRBD1 (6 bases). Trimming stripped 7 bases from V and 3 bases from J, with 16 bases between. CDR3 length: 14 residues. CDR1 is MDHEN and CDR2 is SYDVKM in the germline V gene.

The rearrangement joins TRBV4-2 to TRBJ1-2; D gene unclear. CDR3 length: 11 amino acids. With 4 bases removed from V and 8 bases from J, the gap between germline ends came to 8 bases. Per the germline V gene, CDR1 is LGHNA and CDR2 is YNFKEQ. The CDR3 spells CASSRERGYTF. As DNA, the CDR3 is TGTGCCAGCAGCCGGGAGCGCGGCTACACCTTC.

The chain employs TRBV30 and TRBJ2-7, with TRBD2 matching over 9 bases. The J segment lost 4 bases and the V segment lost 1 base, leaving 11 bases of the junction unmatched. Germline V gene lookup returns CDR1 GTSNPN and CDR2 SVGIG (reference sequence). The CDR3 loop spans 16 amino acids. CDR3 residues: CAWSGGGLAGVYEQYF. Written as DNA, the CDR3 is TGTGCCTGGAGTGGGGGGGGTTTAGCGGGAGTTTACGAGCAGTACTTC.

This clone was detected only a few times. The chain uses TRBV27 and TRBJ2-7; TRBD1 agrees at 12 bases. There are 13 residues in the CDR3. Germline assignment: CDR1 MNHEY and CDR2 SMNVEV (reference sequence). Trimming at V came to 5 bases and at J to 8 bases, leaving 4 bases not matched to a gene. CDR3: CASSLGQGAKQYF. The CDR3 nucleotides read TGTGCCAGCAGTCTGGGACAGGGGGCGAAGCAGTACTTC.

This chain links TRBV7-2 with TRBJ2-4; 9 nucleotides match TRBD2. Per the germline V gene, CDR1 is SGHTA and CDR2 is FQGNSA. CDR3 length equals 18 residues. The V and J ends lost 5 bases and 0 bases, in that order; junction bases with no gene match: 11. The DNA for the CDR3 is TGTGCCAGCAGCCAAAACTTCGCGGGGGGGGCAGCCAAAAACATTCAGTACTTC. Translating it yields CASSQNFAGGAAKNIQYF.

In regard to this clone: Relative to the germline gene, one junction end is altered; a read error may explain this. The CDR3 nucleotides are TGTGCCAGCAGCGTATCGCGGGACTTC. Translation gives CASSVSRDF. This chain connects TRBV9 to TRBJ1-2; D is undetermined. CDR3 length equals 9 residues. Per germline, CDR1 SGDLS and CDR2 YYNGEE.

CDR3 bases: TGTGCCAGTAGTATAGAGGGCCGCCGCCACGAGCAGTACTTC. This codes for CASSIEGRRHEQYF. The V gene is TRBV19, the J gene TRBJ2-7, with D unclear. Germline lookup yields CDR1 LNHDA and CDR2 SQIVND (reference sequence). Trimming took 0 bases from V and 5 from J, leaving 11 bases between them. The CDR3 sequence is 14 residues long.

This chain uses TRBV5-6 with TRBJ2-1; 8 positions match TRBD1. V dropped 1 base and J dropped 8; count of bases not matched to a gene: 8. This CDR3 contains 15 residues. CDR1 is SGHDT, CDR2 YYEEEE, per germline. The CDR3 DNA follows: TGTGCCAGCAGCTTGCGGACAGGGAGCTGGGATGAGCAGTTCTTC. Its translation is CASSLRTGSWDEQFF.

The chain employs TRBV5-7 and TRBJ2-7; possible D gene TRBD2, 5 bases. TRBV5-7 is an ORF for which the function is uncertain. Trimming removed 5 bases from V and 5 bases from J, with 14 bases in between. This CDR3 contains 13 residues. Written as DNA, the CDR3 is TGTGCCAGCAGGTCCTCGGGGTTCCACGAGCAGTACTTC. Protein: CASRSSGFHEQYF.

The chain employs TRBV9 and TRBJ2-3; D is unresolved. The CDR3 loop spans 12 amino acids. The germline V gene encodes CDR1 SGDLS and CDR2 YYNGEE. Deletions cut 0 bases from V and 7 bases from J, with 6 bases between. This chain's CDR3 is CASSVDLNTQYF. CDR3 DNA: TGTGCCAGCAGCGTAGACCTAAATACGCAGTATTTT.

J is TRBJ2-3 and V is TRBV28; 9 nucleotides agree with TRBD2. This CDR3 contains 15 residues. Germline V CDR1 and CDR2: MDHEN, SYDVKM. The V gene end was trimmed by 5 bases and the J gene end by 5 bases; junction bases not matched to a gene: 8. The CDR3 region is CASSRAREGEDTQYF. CDR3 nucleotide sequence: TGTGCCAGCAGTCGCGCGCGGGAGGGTGAAGATACGCAGTATTTT. Filled out from reference TRBV28 and TRBJ2-3, the complete variable domain reads DVKVTQSSRYLVKRTGEKVFLECVQDMDHENMFWYRQDPGLGLRLIYFSYDVKMKEKGDIPEGYSVSREKKERFSLILESASTNQTSMYLCASSRAREGEDTQYFGPGTRLTVL.

The V call is TRBV9, the J call TRBJ2-7; D gene unclear. Germline CDR1 reads SGDLS; CDR2 reads YYNGEE. The CDR3 is 15 residues long. V shed 0 bases and J shed 2 bases, with 12 bases lying between them. DNA for the CDR3: TGTGCCAGCAGCGTAGGTTCTACTTTAACCTACGAGCAGTACTTC. It specifies CASSVGSTLTYEQYF.

A few counts support this clone. The chain links TRBV19 to TRBJ1-2; D remains unclear. The CDR3 contains 14 residues. The ends were cut back, 5 bases at V and 4 bases at J, with 14 bases in the middle. CDR1 LNHDA and CDR2 SQIVND come from the germline V gene (reference sequence). The CDR3 here is CASSPQQGLYGYTF. CDR3 DNA: TGTGCCAGTAGTCCCCAACAAGGACTCTATGGCTACACCTTC.

V is TRBV30 and J is TRBJ2-1; the D is unclear. The length of the CDR3 is 15 residues. Germline values: CDR1 GTSNPN, CDR2 SVGIG (reference sequence). Trimming took off 4 bases at V and 0 bases at J, with 13 bases between the two ends. The CDR3 is CAWKSFPSSYNEQFF. The DNA for the CDR3 is TGTGCCTGGAAAAGCTTCCCGAGCTCCTACAATGAGCAGTTCTTC. The full variable domain, completed using reference TRBV30 and TRBJ2-1, is SQTIHQWPATLVQPVGSPLSLECTVEGTSNPNLYWYRQAAGRGLQLLFYSVGIGQISSEVPQNLSASRPQDRQFILSSKKLLLSDSGFYLCAWKSFPSSYNEQFFGPGTRLTVL.

The sample holds one count of this clone. The chain recombines TRBV19 with TRBJ2-5, with TRBD1 matching over 7 bases. The V gene end was trimmed by 3 bases and the J gene end by 4 bases; junction bases not matched to a gene: 8. This CDR3 is 15 amino acids long. The germline V gene has CDR1 LNHDA and CDR2 SQIVND (reference sequence). CDR3 amino acids: CASSMQTGIGETQYF. The CDR3 coding sequence is TGTGCCAGTAGTATGCAGACAGGGATAGGAGAGACCCAGTACTTC.

This sequence joins TRBV28 and TRBJ2-1, with 15 bases identical to TRBD2. CDR3 size: 16 residues. CDR1 and CDR2 (germline): MDHEN, SYDVKM. Trimming took 5 bases from V and 9 from J; bases not matched to a gene: 8. CDR3: CASSTRTSGRAAEQFF. The CDR3 DNA reads as TGTGCCAGCAGTACGAGGACTAGCGGGAGGGCCGCTGAGCAGTTCTTC.

CDR3 amino acids: CATSTGFSTDTQYF. The CDR3 coding sequence is TGTGCCACCAGCACAGGGTTCAGCACAGATACGCAGTATTTT. The chain uses TRBV15 and TRBJ2-3; D possibly corresponds to TRBD1 (5 bases). Trimming pared 4 bases from V and 0 bases from J, leaving 8 bases between. Germline lookup yields CDR1 LNHNV and CDR2 YYDKDF (reference sequence). The CDR3 runs to 14 residues. Filled out from reference TRBV15 and TRBJ2-3, the complete variable domain reads DAMVIQNPRYQVTQFGKPVTLSCSQTLNHNVMYWYQQKSSQAPKLLFHYYDKDFNNEADTPDNFQSRRPNTSFCFLDIRSPGLGDTAMYLCATSTGFSTDTQYFGPGTRLTVL.